The entry below gives a single T cell receptor (beta chain) sequence along with its context. The antigen is undetermined. This specimen comes from a study of Graves' ophthalmopathy and Graves' hyperthyroidism. Study as a whole: The blood sample was drawn at first diagnosis and before any treatment. General study findings and limits: Using 13 signatures, a model distinguished ophthalmopathy from stable hyperthyroidism, reaching about 90% sensitivity and around 81% specificity.

Amplification targeted the TCR beta CDR3 regions, with RNA transcripts as the source material. HTBI primers served in a first-round RT-PCR, which a second-round multiplex PCR followed. One entry per CDR3 protein results from TCRdb running MiXCR on the multiplex PCR reads. The sample contains 680,000 or so distinct CDR3 sequences, 20% to 25% of which appear only once. Newly diagnosed, the hyperthyroidism patients had under 2 months' duration and were aged 18 to 65. Excluded were patients with other autoimmune diseases, uncontrolled infections, pregnancy or lactation. The CDR3 loop spans 14 amino acids. The V end was cut by 6 bases, the J end by 4 bases, with 15 bases between. From germline, CDR1 is SGHTA and CDR2 FQGNSA.

Material: peripheral blood. The sequence derives from a woman younger than 35 with stable Graves' hyperthyroidism. Some clones in this sample may be carry-over from other donors' samples. The V and J genes are TRBV7-2 and TRBJ2-5; weak D call: TRBD1 (6 bases). CDR3 region: CASRPNRVTETQYF. The CDR3 DNA reads TGTGCCAGCAGACCGAACAGGGTAACAGAGACCCAGTACTTC.